This TCR beta chain comes out of a study of cytomegalovirus exposure and HLA in healthy donors (dated by TCRdb to the late 2010s). General notes on the study: An earlier analysis of approximately 640 of the donors reported 250 to 300 Gb of sequence data and some 120 million unique TCR beta sequences from 150 million to 200 million T cells. An early release covering some 640 HLA-typed donors comprised about 290 gigabases of sequencing data and some 79 million unique TCR sequences. Of the roughly 400 genotyped donors, 65% to 90% fell in the genetic ancestry cluster associated with self-reported Caucasian donors. The aim of the study was to test whether cataloging public T cell receptors could identify signatures of past pathogen exposure. The study profiled the T cell repertoires of 500 to 800 subjects by immunosequencing and related them to cytomegalovirus serostatus. Along with the roughly 700-subject first cohort, a separate validation cohort of 120 different subjects was used. To predict cytomegalovirus infection status, the study combined high-throughput TCR immunosequencing, statistical association of individual TCRs with disease status, and machine learning. To study patterns of TCR occurrence, a later analysis re-analyzed previously published TCR beta repertoires from 550 to 800 donors and added high-resolution HLA genotyping. In the later analysis, no new phenotypic data were used to find candidate immune exposures; instead, reliance was placed on TCR beta sequences and their occurrence across donors. In an earlier analysis of 587 of the donors, high-throughput TCR beta sequencing was used to judge whether each TCR beta V gene segment behaved as functional or pseudogenic. Donor age, sex, ethnicity and CMV serostatus were collected together with the repertoire data. In a later genetic analysis, genome-wide SNP genotypes for about three fifths of the roughly 670 donors were used, and that subset was treated as a discovery cohort. All discovery cohort repertoires had been generated on a single sequencing platform. Both class I and class II loci were covered by HLA typing, at four-digit resolution. The number of donors typed differed by locus, with 629-630 for A, B, C, DRB1 and DQB1, around 520 for DQA1, 600 to 610 for DPA1, and about 450 for DPB1. Several DR-DQ haplotypes were treated as single units for association and clustering because of strong linkage in the cohort. Among around 400 genotyped donors of the cohort, an average of approximately 240,000 unique TCR beta nucleotide sequences was sequenced per donor, of which 15% to 20% were non-productive. Overall study outcomes, separate from this receptor: Linkage disequilibrium might explain the correlated functional status among segregating V segments, but an unknown experimental factor could not be excluded. Some 15 rarely observed V segments, including chromosome 9 orphons, were excluded from the earlier analysis of a few hundred of the donors because counts were too low. The classifier was reported to diagnose cytomegalovirus status with high specificity and sensitivity in both the original and validation cohorts. Because some donors lacked HLA typing at each locus, the association tests relied only on the typed subset. Some IMGT-functional V segments, including TRBV6-2 and TRBV6-3, could not be told apart with the 87-base-pair reads, so those segments were excluded. The authors suggested that the approach could potentially be extended to other disease states and immunological phenotypes. Strong co-occurrence of HLA alleles, especially DR and DQ, made assigning TCR associations to individual alleles difficult. In a later genetic analysis, fewer N-insertions in productive TCRs were reported among donors in an Asian-associated ancestry cluster than the approximately 710-donor mean. A cluster of highly shared sequence variants was judged likely to be a technical artifact of the sequencing pipeline. A later analysis found that TCR association rates varied across HLA loci, with DRB1 alleles showing the most associated TCRs and HLA-C alleles the fewest. Three of the identified cytomegalovirus-associated TCR beta chains were confirmed in vitro to be specific for cytomegalovirus antigens. Presence/absence analyses assumed roughly uniform sequencing depth across donors, an assumption that may not hold. Immune exposure information for the cohort was limited to CMV serostatus. In a later genetic analysis, a missense DCLRE1C variant was associated with V-gene and J-gene trimming of TCR beta chains, and the association was replicated in an independent cohort. A later analysis found that most CMV-associated TCR beta chains appeared HLA-restricted, with HLA associations seemingly driven largely by CMV exposure. The study gave a list of over 150 TCR beta chains associated with cytomegalovirus. A later analysis associated about 17,000 TCR beta sequences with specific HLA alleles at a false discovery rate of 0.05. In an earlier analysis of a few hundred of the donors, most TCR beta V segments were observed in productive rearrangements about 87% or about 30% of the time, broadly matching IMGT annotations. Most TCR sequences were observed very rarely across donors, whereas some public TCRs were present in many individuals. In a later analysis, HLA-associated TCR beta chains were found to be more clonally expanded and to have lower generation probabilities than equally common non-associated chains. The cohort was sequenced for TCR beta chains only, and without alpha or paired-chain data the features that could be detected were limited. A further reported finding was that TCR beta sequences accurately predicted the HLA-A and HLA-B alleles for most subjects in the first cohort. Several of the top co-occurrence clusters appeared to be linked to parvovirus B19, influenza, CMV and Epstein-Barr virus, according to a later analysis.

This clone was counted a few times. Its antigen remains unidentified. Base qualities are not provided; no much larger clone lies one nucleotide away. The library relied on the immunoSEQ multiplex PCR assay. The multiplex PCR relied on a mix of 60 forward primers for TCR Vbeta segments and 13 reverse primers for TCR Jbeta segments. Amplification of the CDR3 region of rearranged TCR beta genes was performed with a multiplex PCR assay on genomic DNA. On the Illumina HiSeq System, the amplified TCR beta libraries were sequenced as 87-base-pair reads. From the authors' description of their analysis: A later analysis counted around 72 million unique TCR beta chains across the 666 repertoires, and some 11 million of these chains were shared by at least two donors. To remove PCR and sequencing errors, raw reads were error-corrected and collapsed into unique sequences using a nearest-neighbor algorithm that merged closely related sequences. CDR3 sequences were aligned to IMGT reference sequences to assign V, D and J gene segments. For a sequence to be retained, a match of at least six nucleotides to both a V gene segment and a J gene segment was required. Rearrangements were classified as productive when the CDR3 lacked stop codons and remained in frame with V and J, and all other rearrangements were classified as non-productive. CDR3 was defined according to IMGT convention as the region running from the second conserved V-encoded cysteine to the conserved J-encoded phenylalanine. In an earlier analysis of around 640 of the donors, sequences lacking an unambiguous match to a single V gene segment were excluded. An earlier analysis of about 590 of the donors classified V segments as functional when productive rearrangements were above 56.7% and as segregating when the standard deviation between donors was above 5%. A statistical classification framework was built to diagnose cytomegalovirus status from the catalog of TCR beta chain sequences. In a later analysis, V and J genes were assigned by comparing TCR nucleotide sequences against IMGT/GENE-DB human TR gene sequences. Using the TCRdist pipeline, a later analysis assigned CDR3 sequences along with most-parsimonious VDJ recombination scenarios. In a later analysis, every TCR beta chain was defined by the combination of its CDR3 amino acid sequence and its V-gene family, and reads without a unique V-gene family were dropped. As a way to deal with suspected cross-contamination and a sequencing artifact, a later analysis dropped under 600 nucleotide sequences that were highly shared and had low generation probability. For each public chain, a later analysis derived a clonal expansion index from normalized ranks of inferred template counts within each repertoire. Generation probabilities in a later analysis came from a VDJ recombination model fitted to out-of-frame rearrangements, and those results were checked against IGoR. Hypergeometric tests were used in a later analysis to score TCR-TCR, TCR-HLA and TCR-CMV co-occurrence, with a repertoire-size bias correction applied to the TCR pairs. In a later analysis, false discovery rates were estimated by permuting HLA or CMV assignments 20 times. In a later analysis, co-occurring TCRs were grouped with DBSCAN, and TCRdist sequence similarity was added when clustering was performed within HLA-allele-positive subsets. Repertoires with fewer than 30,000 or more than 120,000 public chains were left out of co-occurrence clustering, as were about 5 repertoires with anomalous nucleotide sharing. In TCRdb, the immuneACCESS table is reduced to in-frame sequences with V and J assigned. These tables do not hold every clone; where another copy was compared, an unresolved V gene accounts for under half, and the others remain unexplained. The V and J calls and clone size are taken from that table; D and trimming were inferred from the DNA. This sample comprises over 130,000 clones, roughly 77% of them detected only once. The top ten clonotypes cover about 3.5% of the sample.

Trimming takes 4 bases off V and 0 bases off J; junction bases not matched to a gene: 4. The germline V gene (reference sequence) supplies CDR1 SGHNT and CDR2 YYREEE. The CDR3 runs 15 amino acids, cysteine and phenylalanine included. This entry keeps only the CDR3 DNA: 45 bases, framed from base 1. The cohort comprised 666 healthy bone marrow donors. At the time of sampling, all cohort members were nominally healthy, though unrecorded immune exposures were likely present. Of the 550 to 750 cohort members, roughly 300 had positive CMV serostatus and 350 to 400 had negative CMV serostatus, and CMV serostatus was not recorded for the donor. Each donor provided a peripheral blood sample, and peripheral blood mononuclear cells were used for TCR beta sequencing. Genomic DNA extraction from the blood cell samples was performed with the Qiagen DNeasy Blood Extraction Kit.

This sequence originates from a human donor in good health. The chain couples TRBV5-4 to TRBJ1-1; 9 of the junction bases match TRBD1. The sequenced sample consisted of PBMCs. The CDR3 loop reads CASSPTGGVNTEAFF. In nucleotides, the sequence is TGTGCCAGCAGCCCTACAGGGGGCGTGAACACTGAAGCTTTCTTT.